Listed below are T cell receptor beta chains from one sample, sequenced in a study of tumor-infiltrating lymphocytes in primary liver carcinoma. TCRdb itself ran the multiplex PCR reads through MiXCR, one entry per CDR3 protein. The sample includes approximately 92,000 distinct CDR3 sequences, less than 75% of them seen just once. Material for sequencing was tumor-adjacent normal liver tissue. These receptor sequences come from a middle-aged man with primary liver carcinoma and hepatitis B virus infection. CDR3s include the opening cysteine and the closing phenylalanine or tryptophan. A D gene is named only where the DNA matches it firmly. Size values are once, few and many counts, or a class for expanded clones, and some rows have none.

D	size	J	V	DNA	CDR3
.	many	TRBJ2-6	TRBV28	TGTGCCAGCACCCAACAGGGTTTCTCTGGGGCCAACGTCCTGACTTTC	CASTQQGFSGANVLTF
.	once	TRBJ2-5	TRBV10-3	TGTGCTATCAGCCCAGGGGACGGACAAGAGACCCAGTGCTTC	CAISPGDGQETQCF
.	few	TRBJ2-7	TRBV4-1	TGCGCCAGCAGCCGAGAGGGGGGGGCACCAGAGCAGTACTTC	CASSREGGAPEQYF
.	.	TRBJ2-3	TRBV20-1	TGCAGCGGCTCTATCCGGACAAGCGGCACAGGTACGCAGTATTTT	CSGSIRTSGTGTQYF
.	.	TRBJ1-4	TRBV11-2	TGTGCCGGCGCGCGTGGGGCCCTAAATGAAAAACTGTTTTTT	CAGARGALNEKLFF
.	once	TRBJ1-2	TRBV6-1	TGCGCCAGCAGCGAAGTTCATGGCTACACCTTC	CASSEVHGYTF
TRBD1	.	TRBJ2-2	TRBV6-1	TGTGCCAACCGAGAGAGGCAGGGGGCAATCGGGGAGCTGTTTTTT	CANRERQGAIGELFF
TRBD2	.	TRBJ2-2	TRBV6-5	TGCGCCAGCAGTTTCCTCCCCTTATTTTTAGCGGGAAGAAGCGGGGAGCTGTTTTTT	CASSFLPLFLAGRSGELFF
.	few	TRBJ1-2	TRBV12-3/TRBV12-4	TGTGTCAGCAATCGCGAGGAGAACTATGGCTACACCTTC	CVSNREENYGYTF
.	.	TRBJ2-7	TRBV5-6	TGTGCCAGCAGCTCGGAGAGCTTCTACGAGCAGTACTTC	CASSSESFYEQYF
.	.	TRBJ1-6	TRBV10-3	TGTACCATCCTAGAGGATCTGGGTAATTCACCCCTCCACTTT	CTILEDLGNSPLHF
.	.	TRBJ2-1	TRBV29-1	TGCAGCGTCGGCGTAAGAAATGAGCTGTTCTTC	CSVGVRNELFF
.	.	TRBJ2-2	TRBV4-1	TGTGCCAGCAGCCAAGAACAAGGCGGAGAGCTGTTTTTT	CASSQEQGGELFF
.	.	TRBJ2-5	TRBV12-3/TRBV12-4	TGTACCAGCAGTTTAGATCGAGCGGAAGAGACCCAATACTTC	CTSSLDRAEETQYF
TRBD1	many	TRBJ2-1	TRBV10-3	TGTGCCATCAGTGACACCGGGACAGACTACAATGAGCAGTTCTTC	CAISDTGTDYNEQFF
.	.	TRBJ2-5	TRBV4-1	TGCGCCAGCAGCCAAGATAGGAGTGAGCCGGGGACCCAGTACTTC	CASSQDRSEPGTQYF
.	.	TRBJ1-2	TRBV11-2	TGTGCCAGCAGCTTCAGGGAAGGTTTTGGCTACACCTTC	CASSFREGFGYTF
.	.	TRBJ1-2	TRBV12-3/TRBV12-4	TGTGCCAGCAGTTACACAGGGTATGGGGGTGGCTACACCTTC	CASSYTGYGGGYTF
TRBD2	.	TRBJ2-3	TRBV12-3/TRBV12-4	TGTGTCAGCCTGACGGCGGGAGTGGGAGATACACAGTATTTT	CVSLTAGVGDTQYF
.	.	TRBJ1-1	TRBV5-4	TGTGCCAGCAGCTTGGCGGGAATACCCGAAGCTTTCTTT	CASSLAGIPEAFF
.	.	TRBJ1-2	TRBV28	TGTGCCAGCAGTTTCGCGGGGTATGACTACACCTTC	CASSFAGYDYTF
.	once	TRBJ2-4	TRBV5-6	TGTGCCAGCAGCGTGGTGTCCAAAAACATTCAGCACTTC	CASSVVSKNIQHF
.	.	TRBJ2-2	TRBV15	TGTGCCACCAGCAGAGATTCTGTGACGACAGGAGTCAACGGGGAGCTGTTCTTT	CATSRDSVTTGVNGELFF
.	many	TRBJ2-1	TRBV30	TGTGCCTGGACCCTAGGAGGTGAGCAGTTCTTC	CAWTLGGEQFF
TRBD2	.	TRBJ2-5	TRBV10-3	TGTGCCATCAGTGAGTACTCTAGCGGGAGAGGATGGCAAGAGACCCAGTACTTC	CAISEYSSGRGWQETQYF